The 29 T cell receptor beta chains given below trace back to one sample, sequenced in a study of blood T cell repertoires in COVID-19. Repertoires were generated with immunoSEQ multiplex PCR, while TCRdb's copy carries only in-frame clones and drops some. Of 150,000 or so clones in the sample, 84% were seen once. The material sequenced was peripheral blood. The receptor set was obtained from a man between 18 and 29 years old with active or convalescent COVID-19.

V usage is TRBV12-2 and J usage is TRBJ2-2; the D segment call TRBD1 is taken from the table without a DNA check. TRBV12-2 is termed a pseudogene. CDR3 length: 16 amino acids. The CDR3 loop is CASRPRQGSNTGELFF. DNA for the CDR3: TGTGCAAGTCGCCCCCGACAGGGGAGTAACACCGGGGAGCTGTTTTTT.

V gene TRBV6-1 combines with J gene TRBJ1-1; the D is unclear. Trimming removed 1 base at V and 5 bases at J, with 11 bases between. This CDR3 spans 14 amino acids. Germline assignment: CDR1 MNHNS and CDR2 SASEGT. CDR3 DNA: TGTGCCAGCAGTGAAGTCGGTGAGTTAACTGAAGCTTTCTTT. It specifies CASSEVGELTEAFF.

The V gene is TRBV10-1, the J gene TRBJ1-1; 8 positions match TRBD1. Germline V gene sequence: CDR1 WNHNN, CDR2 SYGVQD (reference sequence). J lost 3 bases, V lost 6 bases, and 3 bases had no gene match. CDR3 length equals 13 residues. The chain's CDR3 is CASSRGPDTEAFF. DNA of the CDR3: TGCGCCAGCAGCAGGGGGCCGGACACTGAAGCTTTCTTT.

The V and J genes are TRBV15 and TRBJ1-4; D might be TRBD1 (5 bases). The CDR3 is 15 amino acids. The V gene lost 2 bases and the J gene lost 7 bases, with 14 bases spanning the gap. CDR1 is LNHNV, CDR2 YYDKDF, per germline (reference sequence). The CDR3 coding sequence is TGTGCCACCAGCAGACTGGACCAGGGAAGTGAAAAACTGTTTTTT. It codes for CATSRLDQGSEKLFF.

The gene calls are TRBV5-5 and TRBJ2-2; D is possibly TRBD1 (6 bases). This CDR3 has 15 amino acids. The V end lost 0 bases, the J end lost 4 bases, and 10 bases lay between the germline ends. Germline V lookup: CDR1 SGHKS, CDR2 YYEKEE (reference sequence). CDR3 amino acids: CASSLGQGSTGELFF. The CDR3 nucleotides read TGTGCCAGCAGCTTGGGGCAGGGGAGCACCGGGGAGCTGTTTTTT.

CDR3 in amino acids: CASSPRDRGRNQPQHF. For the CDR3, the DNA is TGTGCCAGCAGTCCCCGGGACAGGGGACGCAATCAGCCCCAGCATTTT. The J gene is TRBJ1-5, the V gene TRBV27, with 10 bases aligning to TRBD1. This CDR3 spans 16 amino acids. In germline, CDR1 is MNHEY, CDR2 SMNVEV (reference sequence). With 5 bases clipped from V and 2 bases from J, the junction kept 6 bases outside the gene matches.

The V and J genes are TRBV11-2 and TRBJ2-7; D gene unclear. CDR1 and CDR2 (germline): SGHAT, FQNNGV. CDR3 length equals 13 residues. Trimming took off 3 bases at V and 2 bases at J, with 8 bases between the two ends. The CDR3 nucleotides are TGTGCCAGCAGCTTGGGCTTGACCTACGAGCAGTACTTC. It encodes CASSLGLTYEQYF.

This chain links TRBV12-3 or TRBV12-4 with TRBJ1-2, with D uncertain. The CDR3 loop spans 13 amino acids. V was cut by 6 bases and J by 2 bases, with 10 bases left in between. CDR3 in DNA: TGTGCCAGCAGCCGTCAAGAGAACTATGGCTACACCTTC. Its translation is CASSRQENYGYTF.

There are a few counts of this clone. This chain uses TRBV19 with TRBJ1-5; tentative D call: TRBD1 (6 bases). The V end lost 7 bases, the J end lost 1 base, and 17 bases lay between the germline ends. Germline V gene lookup returns CDR1 LNHDA and CDR2 SQIVND (reference sequence). The CDR3 runs to 16 residues. This chain's CDR3 is CASTKGGEGSNQPQHF. The CDR3 DNA sequence: TGTGCCAGTACCAAAGGGGGAGAAGGGAGCAATCAGCCCCAGCATTTT.

V gene TRBV5-1 combines with J gene TRBJ1-1; weak D call: TRBD1 (6 bases). The V end lost 4 bases, the J end lost 4 bases, and 17 bases lay between the germline ends. Germline loops: CDR1 SGHRS, CDR2 YFSETQ. The CDR3 spans 15 residues. CDR3 sequence reads: CASSPLTGSITEAFF. For the CDR3, the DNA is TGCGCCAGCAGCCCCCTAACAGGGTCAATCACTGAAGCTTTCTTT.

The chain uses TRBV7-2 and TRBJ2-1; 9 bases match TRBD2. The V segment lost 3 bases and the J segment 6 bases; nucleotides outside the gene matches: 3. The CDR3 has 14 amino acids. Germline loops: CDR1 SGHTA, CDR2 FQGNSA. CDR3: CASSLGLAPNEQFF. DNA for the CDR3: TGTGCCAGCAGCTTGGGACTAGCTCCCAATGAGCAGTTCTTC.

The rearrangement links TRBV5-1 to TRBJ2-7; 10 nucleotides line up with TRBD2. Trimming removed 6 bases from V and 3 bases from J; junction bases left unmatched: 9. The CDR3 extends over 15 amino acids. Germline-derived CDR1 and CDR2 are SGHRS and YFSETQ. The CDR3 nucleotides are TGCGCCAGCACCGTCTCTAGCGGGAGCGTCTACGAGCAGTACTTC. It specifies CASTVSSGSVYEQYF.

The chain joins TRBV5-1 to TRBJ1-2; 10 bases match TRBD1. The CDR3 sequence is 14 residues long. Germline V lookup: CDR1 SGHRS, CDR2 YFSETQ. V was pared by 7 bases and J by 5 bases, with 8 bases of the junction left unmatched. The chain's CDR3 is CASHDRGRGYGYTF. CDR3 bases: TGCGCCAGCCATGACAGGGGGCGAGGGTATGGCTACACCTTC.

The J gene is TRBJ2-3, the V gene TRBV27, with 8 bases lining up with TRBD1. This CDR3 region has 13 residues. The junction had 2 bases not matched to a gene; V was cut back by 6 bases and J by 3 bases. Germline assignment: CDR1 MNHEY and CDR2 SMNVEV (reference sequence). CDR3 in DNA: TGTGCCAGCAGGGACAGGGCGACAGATACGCAGTATTTT. Its translation: CASRDRATDTQYF.

The gene calls are TRBV12-3 or TRBV12-4 and TRBJ2-7, with unresolved D. CDR3 length: 13 amino acids. V lost 3 bases to trimming and J lost 5 bases, with 11 bases between them. The CDR3 loop is CASSFSMSHEQYF. Written as DNA, the CDR3 is TGTGCCAGCAGTTTTTCCATGTCCCACGAGCAGTACTTC.

The rearrangement uses TRBV18 and TRBJ1-5; no clear D gene. CDR1 and CDR2 from the germline V gene are KGHSH and LQKENI. Trimming stripped 1 base from V and 0 bases from J, with 7 bases between. This CDR3 is built from 15 residues. The CDR3 DNA is TGTGCCAGCTCACCACGGCAGTCTAGCAATCAGCCCCAGCATTTT. This translates into CASSPRQSSNQPQHF.

This chain joins TRBV11-3 and TRBJ1-1; 10 bases are a match to TRBD1. Trimming at V came to 3 bases and at J to 0 bases, leaving 4 bases not matched to a gene. The CDR3 is 16 amino acids. Germline V gene sequence: CDR1 SGHNT, CDR2 YENEEA. CDR3 nucleotide sequence: TGTGCCAGCAGCTTGGGGGGACAGGGGATGAACACTGAAGCTTTCTTT. Translation gives CASSLGGQGMNTEAFF.

The chain links TRBV4-1 to TRBJ1-4; D may be TRBD1 (6 bases). The CDR3 has 17 residues. Germline V lookup: CDR1 MGHRA, CDR2 YSYEKL. The V end lost 5 bases, the J end lost 4 bases, and 20 bases lay between the germline ends. This CDR3 reads CASSSEGDEDYNEKLFF. CDR3 DNA: TGCGCCAGCAGCTCCGAGGGGGACGAAGATTATAATGAAAAACTGTTTTTT.

The chain couples TRBV30 to TRBJ2-7, with D perhaps matching TRBD2 (6 bases). Germline CDR1 GTSNPN, CDR2 SVGIG (reference sequence). V was shortened by 4 bases and J by 0 bases, with 13 bases between the two germline ends. The CDR3 loop spans 14 amino acids. CDR3 sequence (DNA): TGTGCCTGGACCCGAGGGGACTGCTCCTACGAGCAGTACTTC. The encoded protein is CAWTRGDCSYEQYF.

The chain links TRBV7-9 to TRBJ2-1, with 11 bases identical to TRBD2. This CDR3 is built from 19 residues. CDR1 is SEHNR, CDR2 FQNEAQ, per germline (reference sequence). After removal of 3 bases from V and 2 bases from J, the junction contained 12 bases not matched to a gene. The DNA of the CDR3 is TGTGCCAGCAGCTTCGCTAGCGGGGGGAGCCTCAACACCTACAATGAGCAGTTCTTC. Translating it yields CASSFASGGSLNTYNEQFF.

This chain uses TRBV25-1 with TRBJ2-1, with D possibly being TRBD2 (5 bases). The length of the CDR3 is 16 residues. Trimming left V 5 bases short and J 2 bases short, with 16 bases between. Per the germline V gene, CDR1 is MGHDK and CDR2 is SYGVNS. CDR3 DNA sequence: TGTGCCAGCAGTCATCAAACTAGGAACCCCTACAATGAGCAGTTCTTC. This encodes CASSHQTRNPYNEQFF.

The table lists this clone with a few counts. This rearrangement joins TRBV5-1 to TRBJ1-1; 7 nucleotides agree with TRBD1. V dropped 0 bases and J dropped 1; count of bases not matched to a gene: 6. Per germline, CDR1 SGHRS and CDR2 YFSETQ. This CDR3 comprises 16 residues. The CDR3 nucleotides are TGCGCCAGCAGCTTGGACAGGGGCGAAGGGAACACTGAAGCTTTCTTT. Translation: CASSLDRGEGNTEAFF.

The chain has TRBV5-1 and TRBJ2-5; D might be TRBD2 (6 bases). Trimming cost V 3 bases and J 4 bases, with 19 bases left between them. CDR1 SGHRS and CDR2 YFSETQ come from the germline V gene. The CDR3 length is 16 residues. CDR3 sequence (DNA): TGCGCCAGCAGCTCCGGGGGAGTGGTGGGAGGAGAGACCCAGTACTTC. This encodes CASSSGGVVGGETQYF. The full variable domain, completed using reference TRBV5-1 and TRBJ2-5, is KAGVTQTPRYLIKTRGQQVTLSCSPISGHRSVSWYQQTPGQGLQFLFEYFSETQRNKGNFPGRFSGRQFSNSRSEMNVSTLELGDSALYLCASSSGGVVGGETQYFGPGTRLLVL.

V usage is TRBV14 and J usage is TRBJ1-1, with TRBD1 matching over 7 bases. This CDR3 contains 13 residues. The germline gives CDR1 SGHDN, CDR2 FVKESK. V was pared by 4 bases and J by 4 bases, with 3 bases of the junction left unmatched. The CDR3 bases are TGTGCCAGCAGCCGTAGACAGGGCACTGAAGCTTTCTTT. This encodes CASSRRQGTEAFF.

J is TRBJ2-1 and V is TRBV5-1; TRBD1 matches 12 bases. Germline V gene data show CDR1 as SGHRS and CDR2 as YFSETQ. This CDR3 spans 16 amino acids. Trimming cost V 0 bases and J 8 bases; bases outside gene matches: 6. This CDR3 reads CASSLVGQGAGDEQFF. The CDR3 coding sequence is TGCGCCAGCAGCTTGGTGGGACAGGGGGCCGGGGATGAGCAGTTCTTC.

J is TRBJ1-2 and V is TRBV6-5; 8 bases are shared with TRBD1. V lost 5 bases, J lost 2 bases, and 7 bases stayed unmatched. Germline assignment: CDR1 MNHEY and CDR2 SVGAGI. This CDR3 has 15 residues. The CDR3 loop is CASSLIPGGNYGYTF. The CDR3 coding sequence is TGTGCCAGCAGTCTCATTCCAGGGGGCAACTATGGCTACACCTTC.

The genes are TRBV19 and TRBJ1-5; D gene unclear. The germline V gene encodes CDR1 LNHDA and CDR2 SQIVND (reference sequence). The V gene lost 1 base and the J gene lost 3 bases, with 13 bases spanning the gap. The CDR3 is 16 residues long. In DNA, the CDR3 is TGTGCCAGTAGTATAGCCCAGACATTTGACAATCAGCCCCAGCATTTT. This encodes CASSIAQTFDNQPQHF.

This chain joins TRBV18 and TRBJ2-5, with unresolved D. In germline, CDR1 is KGHSH, CDR2 LQKENI. The CDR3 runs 12 residues. V gave up 5 bases and J gave up 2 bases, with 6 bases separating them. CDR3 sequence: CASSSLQETQYF. CDR3 bases: TGTGCCAGCTCATCCCTACAAGAGACCCAGTACTTC.

CDR3 region: CAIKTDRKNIQYF. As DNA, the CDR3 is TGTGCCATCAAAACGGACAGAAAAAACATTCAGTACTTC. The chain has TRBV21-1 and TRBJ2-4; TRBD1 reflects the table's D call only, with no check against the DNA. TRBV21-1 is classified as a pseudogene. This CDR3 comprises 13 residues.